This T cell receptor (beta chain) is from a study of blood T cell repertoires in COVID-19. Overall study: Nucleic acid was either cDNA or gDNA, and it came from T cells, B-cell-depleted T cells, or PBMCs.

Seattle enrolled patients during active infection and tracked them longitudinally. Assay: immunoSEQ multiplex PCR; the TCRdb copy retains only in-frame clones and omits some. The sample has some 450,000 clones, around 88% seen once. As regards this clone: A junction boundary mismatches the germline segment, possibly from a read error.

The receptor's source is a woman aged 45-65 years with COVID-19, enrolled during active disease. What was sequenced was peripheral blood.

The chain's CDR3 is CASSDSLPYEQYF. The CDR3 bases are TGTGCCAGCAGTGACTCTCTCCCCTACGAGCAGTACTTC. The chain uses TRBV6-5 and TRBJ2-7; D call uncertain. Germline V lookup: CDR1 MNHEY, CDR2 SVGAGI. The CDR3 runs to 13 residues.